A selection of T cell receptor beta chains follows, all from one sample in a study of technical replicates of blood from a handful of donors. Clones were sequenced by immunoSEQ multiplex PCR, and TCRdb holds only the in-frame ones, with some missing. The table records 70,000 to 90,000 clones, approximately 92% of them present only once. Sequencing was carried out using T cells isolated from PBMCs. These receptors originate from a human donor in good health. The CDR3 runs from the conserved cysteine through the conserved F or W. The D gene is left open where the match is weak. Clone sizes are given selectively: once, few, many, or a class where the clone is expanded.

v_gene: TRBV5-6
abundance: .
d_gene: TRBD2
j_gene: TRBJ2-1
CDR3aa: CASSLVGGVSARDEQFF
CDR3nt: TGTGCCAGCAGCTTGGTTGGGGGGGTATCGGCGCGCGATGAGCAGTTCTTC

v_gene: TRBV27
abundance: .
d_gene: .
j_gene: TRBJ1-2
CDR3aa: CASTGSAGYGYTF
CDR3nt: TGTGCCAGCACCGGGTCCGCCGGCTATGGCTACACCTTC

v_gene: TRBV7-9
abundance: .
d_gene: .
j_gene: TRBJ1-4
CDR3aa: CASSLRGTTNEKLFF
CDR3nt: TGTGCCAGCAGCTTGCGTGGTACAACTAATGAAAAACTGTTTTTT

v_gene: TRBV5-5
abundance: .
d_gene: .
j_gene: TRBJ1-5
CDR3aa: CASSFSEGISSNQPQHF
CDR3nt: TGTGCCAGCAGCTTTTCAGAGGGAATTAGTAGCAATCAGCCCCAGCATTTT

v_gene: TRBV10-3
abundance: .
d_gene: .
j_gene: TRBJ2-2
CDR3aa: CAISDYSRQGPGELFF
CDR3nt: TGTGCCATCAGTGATTACTCAAGGCAGGGGCCCGGGGAGCTGTTTTTT

v_gene: TRBV19
abundance: once
d_gene: TRBD1
j_gene: TRBJ1-5
CDR3aa: CASSIYRGSNQPQHF
CDR3nt: TGTGCCAGTAGTATATACAGGGGTAGCAATCAGCCCCAGCATTTT

v_gene: TRBV10-3
abundance: .
d_gene: .
j_gene: TRBJ2-7
CDR3aa: CATGAGVTYEQYF
CDR3nt: TGTGCCACCGGGGCAGGGGTAACCTACGAGCAGTACTTC

v_gene: TRBV9
abundance: .
d_gene: TRBD2
j_gene: TRBJ2-2
CDR3aa: CASGSSGGTGELFF
CDR3nt: TGTGCCAGCGGTTCTAGCGGGGGGACCGGGGAGCTGTTTTTT

v_gene: TRBV6-5
abundance: .
d_gene: .
j_gene: TRBJ2-5
CDR3aa: CAAGGWGGQETQYF
CDR3nt: TGTGCCGCAGGGGGGTGGGGAGGCCAAGAGACCCAGTACTTC

v_gene: TRBV30
abundance: .
d_gene: .
j_gene: TRBJ1-2
CDR3aa: CAGSPVANYGYTF
CDR3nt: TGTGCGGGGAGCCCCGTAGCTAACTATGGCTACACCTTC

v_gene: TRBV30
abundance: .
d_gene: TRBD2
j_gene: TRBJ2-2
CDR3aa: CAWRPGLAGASNTGELFF
CDR3nt: TGTGCCTGGCGGCCGGGACTAGCGGGGGCCTCGAACACCGGGGAGCTGTTTTTT

v_gene: TRBV18
abundance: .
d_gene: .
j_gene: TRBJ1-2
CDR3aa: CASSLFVAPAGYGYTF
CDR3nt: TGTGCCAGCTCCCTTTTTGTAGCCCCGGCGGGCTATGGCTACACCTTC

v_gene: TRBV19
abundance: .
d_gene: TRBD1
j_gene: TRBJ1-5
CDR3aa: CASRKKGDRGTFPQHF
CDR3nt: TGTGCCAGTAGGAAAAAAGGGGACAGGGGGACTTTTCCCCAGCATTTT

v_gene: TRBV11-2
abundance: once
d_gene: .
j_gene: TRBJ2-7
CDR3aa: CASSLVLTRGPLSYEQYF
CDR3nt: TGTGCCAGCAGCTTAGTGTTGACGCGGGGCCCCCTCTCCTACGAGCAGTACTTC

v_gene: TRBV29-1
abundance: .
d_gene: .
j_gene: TRBJ1-2
CDR3aa: CSVDPGLYGYTF
CDR3nt: TGCAGCGTTGATCCAGGGTTGTATGGCTACACCTTC

v_gene: TRBV30
abundance: .
d_gene: TRBD1
j_gene: TRBJ1-6
CDR3aa: CAWTPQGGNSPLHF
CDR3nt: TGTGCCTGGACCCCACAGGGGGGAAATTCACCCCTCCACTTT

v_gene: TRBV4-1
abundance: .
d_gene: .
j_gene: TRBJ2-2
CDR3aa: CASSPRGAEDTGELFF
CDR3nt: TGCGCCAGCAGCCCCCGGGGGGCGGAAGACACCGGGGAGCTGTTTTTT

v_gene: TRBV7-2
abundance: .
d_gene: .
j_gene: TRBJ2-5
CDR3aa: CASSLRPGLQETQYF
CDR3nt: TGTGCCAGCAGCCTACGACCCGGACTCCAAGAGACCCAGTACTTC

v_gene: TRBV6-1
abundance: .
d_gene: TRBD2
j_gene: TRBJ2-7
CDR3aa: CASRQTSLAYEQYF
CDR3nt: TGTGCCAGCAGGCAGACTAGCCTGGCCTACGAGCAGTACTTC

v_gene: TRBV2
abundance: .
d_gene: TRBD1
j_gene: TRBJ1-1
CDR3aa: CASSDPLGRQGNTEAFF
CDR3nt: TGTGCCAGCAGTGACCCCTTAGGTCGACAGGGAAACACTGAAGCTTTCTTT

v_gene: TRBV9
abundance: .
d_gene: .
j_gene: TRBJ1-2
CDR3aa: CASSVGGGGYTF
CDR3nt: TGTGCCAGCAGCGTAGGGGGAGGTGGCTACACCTTC

v_gene: TRBV28
abundance: once
d_gene: TRBD1
j_gene: TRBJ1-5
CDR3aa: CASKTSGTGGPFYSNQPQHF
CDR3nt: TGTGCCAGCAAAACCTCTGGGACAGGGGGCCCCTTCTATAGCAATCAGCCCCAGCATTTT

v_gene: TRBV7-2
abundance: .
d_gene: TRBD1
j_gene: TRBJ1-4
CDR3aa: CASSQTGPREKLFF
CDR3nt: TGTGCCAGCAGCCAGACAGGGCCTAGGGAAAAACTGTTTTTT

v_gene: TRBV19
abundance: .
d_gene: .
j_gene: TRBJ1-5
CDR3aa: CASSMGSPNQPQHF
CDR3nt: TGTGCCAGTAGTATGGGCAGCCCTAATCAGCCCCAGCATTTT

v_gene: TRBV9
abundance: .
d_gene: .
j_gene: TRBJ1-1
CDR3aa: CASSARNRDWRMNTEAFF
CDR3nt: TGTGCCAGCAGCGCCCGCAACAGGGATTGGAGAATGAACACTGAAGCTTTCTTT

v_gene: TRBV9
abundance: .
d_gene: TRBD2
j_gene: TRBJ2-7
CDR3aa: CASSAQGLAGTEQYF
CDR3nt: TGTGCCAGCAGCGCTCAGGGACTAGCGGGAACCGAGCAGTACTTC

v_gene: TRBV7-8
abundance: .
d_gene: .
j_gene: TRBJ2-7
CDR3aa: CASRRRLTYEQYF
CDR3nt: TGTGCCAGCAGACGGAGACTAACCTACGAGCAGTACTTC

v_gene: TRBV7-9
abundance: .
d_gene: .
j_gene: TRBJ1-1
CDR3aa: CASSSRDEAFF
CDR3nt: TGTGCCAGCAGCTCCCGAGATGAAGCTTTCTTT

v_gene: TRBV5-6
abundance: .
d_gene: TRBD1
j_gene: TRBJ1-2
CDR3aa: CASSPTLGQGGAGYTF
CDR3nt: TGTGCCAGCAGCCCGACCCTGGGACAGGGAGGCGCAGGCTACACCTTC

v_gene: TRBV11-2
abundance: once
d_gene: .
j_gene: TRBJ2-7
CDR3aa: CASSARDQGYYEQYF
CDR3nt: TGTGCCAGCAGCGCCCGGGACCAGGGGTACTACGAGCAGTACTTC

v_gene: TRBV4-1
abundance: .
d_gene: .
j_gene: TRBJ2-2
CDR3aa: CASSRGGSVPGELFF
CDR3nt: TGCGCCAGCAGCCGAGGAGGATCGGTTCCCGGGGAGCTGTTTTTT

v_gene: TRBV5-4
abundance: .
d_gene: .
j_gene: TRBJ2-7
CDR3aa: CASSLWSRRGTYEQYF
CDR3nt: TGTGCCAGCAGCTTGTGGAGCAGGCGAGGGACCTACGAGCAGTACTTC

v_gene: TRBV9
abundance: .
d_gene: TRBD2
j_gene: TRBJ2-1
CDR3aa: CASSVRTSGANEQFF
CDR3nt: TGTGCCAGCAGCGTGAGGACTAGCGGGGCCAATGAGCAGTTCTTC

v_gene: TRBV28
abundance: .
d_gene: TRBD1
j_gene: TRBJ1-2
CDR3aa: CASSRDRGGIYGYTF
CDR3nt: TGTGCCAGCAGTCGAGACAGGGGCGGAATCTATGGCTACACCTTC

v_gene: TRBV30
abundance: .
d_gene: TRBD1
j_gene: TRBJ2-3
CDR3aa: CAWSVRQGLEYF
CDR3nt: TGTGCCTGGAGTGTACGACAGGGATTGGAGTATTTT

v_gene: TRBV19
abundance: .
d_gene: .
j_gene: TRBJ1-1
CDR3aa: CASTQTENTEAFF
CDR3nt: TGTGCCAGTACCCAGACAGAGAACACTGAAGCTTTCTTT

v_gene: TRBV28
abundance: .
d_gene: TRBD1
j_gene: TRBJ2-7
CDR3aa: CASSLNLGQASSYEQYF
CDR3nt: TGTGCCAGCAGTTTAAACCTCGGACAGGCGAGCTCCTACGAGCAGTACTTC

v_gene: TRBV13
abundance: .
d_gene: TRBD1
j_gene: TRBJ2-7
CDR3aa: CASSSPGQGSYEQYF
CDR3nt: TGTGCCAGCAGCTCGCCGGGACAGGGGTCCTACGAGCAGTACTTC

v_gene: TRBV7-9
abundance: .
d_gene: .
j_gene: TRBJ2-1
CDR3aa: CASSSYQALSYNEQFF
CDR3nt: TGTGCCAGCAGCTCCTACCAGGCCCTCTCCTACAATGAGCAGTTCTTC

v_gene: TRBV2
abundance: .
d_gene: TRBD2
j_gene: TRBJ2-3
CDR3aa: CASSRGRNDYTDTQYF
CDR3nt: TGTGCCAGCAGTCGCGGGAGGAACGATTACACAGATACGCAGTATTTT

v_gene: TRBV7-2
abundance: .
d_gene: TRBD1
j_gene: TRBJ1-5
CDR3aa: CASSYRTGGEQPQHF
CDR3nt: TGTGCCAGCAGTTACCGGACAGGGGGGGAGCAGCCCCAGCATTTT

v_gene: TRBV29-1
abundance: few
d_gene: TRBD1
j_gene: TRBJ1-1
CDR3aa: CSGTQGAYTEAFF
CDR3nt: TGCAGCGGTACACAGGGGGCATACACTGAAGCTTTCTTT

v_gene: TRBV13
abundance: .
d_gene: .
j_gene: TRBJ2-3
CDR3aa: CASSPRRTDTQYF
CDR3nt: TGTGCCAGCAGCCCCCGGAGGACAGATACGCAGTATTTT

v_gene: TRBV4-1
abundance: .
d_gene: .
j_gene: TRBJ2-1
CDR3aa: CASSQDLRNEQFF
CDR3nt: TGCGCCAGCAGCCAAGATCTACGTAATGAGCAGTTCTTC

v_gene: TRBV6-1
abundance: .
d_gene: .
j_gene: TRBJ2-1
CDR3aa: CASSEGQNNEQFF
CDR3nt: TGTGCCAGCAGTGAAGGGCAGAACAATGAGCAGTTCTTC

v_gene: TRBV2
abundance: .
d_gene: .
j_gene: TRBJ2-7
CDR3aa: CASSGVYEQYF
CDR3nt: TGTGCCAGCAGCGGGGTCTACGAGCAGTACTTC

v_gene: TRBV6-5
abundance: .
d_gene: .
j_gene: TRBJ2-1
CDR3aa: CASSYGPSGYNEQFF
CDR3nt: TGTGCCAGCAGTTACGGGCCCTCTGGTTACAATGAGCAGTTCTTC

v_gene: TRBV2
abundance: .
d_gene: .
j_gene: TRBJ1-2
CDR3aa: CASSEIRVGPNGYTF
CDR3nt: TGTGCCAGCAGTGAAATCAGGGTTGGTCCCAATGGCTACACCTTC

v_gene: TRBV9
abundance: .
d_gene: TRBD2
j_gene: TRBJ2-3
CDR3aa: CASSSEAGGVSDTQYF
CDR3nt: TGTGCCAGCAGCTCCGAAGCGGGGGGAGTTTCAGATACGCAGTATTTT

v_gene: TRBV5-1
abundance: .
d_gene: .
j_gene: TRBJ1-3
CDR3aa: CASSPDIRNTIYF
CDR3nt: TGCGCCAGCAGCCCGGACATCAGAAACACCATATATTTT

v_gene: TRBV28
abundance: .
d_gene: .
j_gene: TRBJ2-3
CDR3aa: CASSSPRWDTQYF
CDR3nt: TGTGCCAGCAGTTCCCCCCGGTGGGATACGCAGTATTTT

v_gene: TRBV7-9
abundance: .
d_gene: TRBD2
j_gene: TRBJ2-1
CDR3aa: CASSLAPGTTHNEQFF
CDR3nt: TGTGCCAGCAGCTTAGCGCCGGGGACTACACACAATGAGCAGTTCTTC

v_gene: TRBV9
abundance: .
d_gene: TRBD2
j_gene: TRBJ2-5
CDR3aa: CASSIGLAGAETQYF
CDR3nt: TGTGCCAGCAGCATAGGACTAGCGGGAGCGGAGACCCAGTACTTC

v_gene: TRBV6-6
abundance: .
d_gene: .
j_gene: TRBJ1-6
CDR3aa: CASSPGSGYNSPLHF
CDR3nt: TGTGCCAGCAGCCCCGGGTCGGGGTATAATTCACCCCTCCACTTT

v_gene: TRBV7-9
abundance: .
d_gene: TRBD1
j_gene: TRBJ2-5
CDR3aa: CASSSFGGTGGQETQYF
CDR3nt: TGTGCCAGCAGCTCCTTCGGAGGGACAGGGGGTCAGGAGACCCAGTACTTC

v_gene: TRBV19
abundance: .
d_gene: TRBD2
j_gene: TRBJ2-7
CDR3aa: CASSITGGGNEQYF
CDR3nt: TGTGCCAGTAGTATAACGGGAGGAGGAAACGAGCAGTACTTC

v_gene: TRBV7-3
abundance: .
d_gene: TRBD2
j_gene: TRBJ2-1
CDR3aa: CASSFVGGNEQFF
CDR3nt: TGTGCCAGCAGCTTCGTGGGGGGGAATGAGCAGTTCTTC

v_gene: TRBV6-1
abundance: once
d_gene: .
j_gene: TRBJ2-7
CDR3aa: CASSDRDWVTYEQYF
CDR3nt: TGTGCCAGCTCAGACCGGGACTGGGTGACCTACGAGCAGTACTTC